Sequencing of this TCR beta chain was carried out in a study of blood T cell repertoires in COVID-19. Study context: COVID-19 samples collected from the United States, Italy and Spain covered acute and convalescent phases. Nucleic acid was either cDNA or gDNA, and it came from T cells, B-cell-depleted T cells, or PBMCs.

Source study methods: Counts of nucleated cells, estimated from reference gene primer amplification, were obtained. Using immunoSEQ multiplex PCR, the repertoire was profiled, and TCRdb retains in-frame clones only, with some absent. The V and J calls and clone size are taken from that table; D and trimming were inferred from the DNA. Of tens of thousands of clones in the sample, around 87% were seen once. Sequences were obtained from peripheral blood. This clonotype was obtained from a human donor in a cohort sampled during active COVID-19. The donor label of this sample is uncertain.

CDR3 loop: CASSLGAGRGEKLFF. CDR3 nucleotide sequence: TGTGCCAGCAGTTTAGGAGCAGGGAGGGGTGAAAAACTGTTTTTT. The chain couples TRBV27 to TRBJ1-4; possible D gene TRBD1, 5 bases. The V end lost 2 bases, the J end lost 7 bases, and 14 bases lay between the germline ends. Germline V gives CDR1 MNHEY, CDR2 SMNVEV (reference sequence). The CDR3 has 15 amino acids.